Below, one T cell receptor (beta chain) is given with its context. Its antigen is as yet unknown. Germline CDR1 SGHVS, CDR2 FQNEAQ. The CDR3 is 14 amino acids. J was trimmed by 13 bases and V by 5 bases; bases with no gene match: 16. This sample is part of a study of CD8+CD57+ T cells in acquired aplastic anemia. About the study: Sorted CD4+ and CD8+ cells yielded DNA averaging approximately 3.4 ug. CD4+ reads averaged roughly 10 million in healthy donors. General study results and limits: Patients and healthy controls showed no significant CD8+ Simpson's diversity difference.

CDR3 and TCR beta VDJ profiling relied on genomic DNA as the template. TCRdb reprocessed the reads via MiXCR and lists one record per CDR3 protein. In the table there are about 400,000 distinct CDR3 sequences, 55% to 75% of which are singletons. This receptor was taken from a human donor in good health, serving as a control. The sequenced sample was sorted CD4+, CD8+, or CD8+CD57+ T cells (not recorded which) from PBMCs. The chain has TRBV7-8 and TRBJ2-7; 8 bases fit TRBD1. CDR3 in DNA: TGTGCCAGCAGCCAACGAGGGACAGGAAACGATCACTACTTC. Its translation is CASSQRGTGNDHYF.